Each of the 27 T cell receptor beta chains below was sequenced from the same sample in a study of PD-L1 blockade in urothelial cancer. Produced via immunoSEQ multiplex PCR; TCRdb's table is partial and in-frame only. Among roughly 45,000 clones listed, around 90% were seen once. Specimen: PBMCs, collected around atezolizumab (anti-PD-L1) treatment. These TCRs come from a woman in her fifties or sixties with urothelial cancer.

The chain combines TRBV6-5 with TRBJ2-7; 7 positions match TRBD2. V lost 6 bases, J lost 1 base, and 3 bases stayed unmatched. The length of the CDR3 is 13 residues. The germline V gene has CDR1 MNHEY and CDR2 SVGAGI. In DNA, the CDR3 is TGTGCCAGCAGCGGGAGGTCTTCCTACGAGCAGTACTTC. Protein sequence: CASSGRSSYEQYF.

CDR3 DNA sequence: TGTGCCACCAGCAGAGATGAGTACGAGGGCACCTGGGAGCAGTACTTC. This encodes CATSRDEYEGTWEQYF. The chain links TRBV15 to TRBJ2-7; tentatively, D is TRBD2 (5 bases). Germline CDR1 is LNHNV and CDR2 is YYDKDF (reference sequence). V shed 0 bases and J shed 7 bases, with 19 bases lying between them. The CDR3 totals 16 residues. The variable domain in full, with the rest retrieved from reference TRBV15 and TRBJ2-7, is DAMVIQNPRYQVTQFGKPVTLSCSQTLNHNVMYWYQQKSSQAPKLLFHYYDKDFNNEADTPDNFQSRRPNTSFCFLDIRSPGLGDTAMYLCATSRDEYEGTWEQYFGPGTRLTVT.

The chain couples TRBV25-1 to TRBJ1-4; 7 bases are shared with TRBD1. Trimming removed 1 base from V and 3 bases from J; junction bases left unmatched: 2. This CDR3 comprises 15 residues. Germline CDR1 is MGHDK and CDR2 is SYGVNS. The CDR3 loop is CASSEWTGSNEKLFF. The CDR3, as DNA: TGTGCCAGCAGTGAATGGACAGGTTCTAATGAAAAACTGTTTTTT.

The chain has TRBV5-8 and TRBJ1-6, with 10 bases lining up with TRBD1. Per the germline V gene, CDR1 is SGHTS and CDR2 is YDEGEE. The V and J ends lost 2 bases and 12 bases, in that order; junction bases with no gene match: 5. CDR3 length: 14 residues. Here the CDR3 DNA reads TGTGCCAGCAGCTTTGACAGGGGGCGCTTACCCCTCCACTTT. Its translation is CASSFDRGRLPLHF.

The chain couples TRBV4-1 to TRBJ1-2; D might be TRBD1 (5 bases). Trimming removed 0 bases from V and 4 bases from J, with 12 bases in between. The CDR3 totals 15 residues. The germline gives CDR1 MGHRA, CDR2 YSYEKL. The CDR3 region is CASSQDDRSAYGYTF. CDR3 bases: TGCGCCAGCAGCCAAGATGACAGAAGCGCCTATGGCTACACCTTC.

The gene calls are TRBV19 and TRBJ2-3; 8 bases are a match to TRBD2. The junction had 9 bases not matched to a gene; V was cut back by 4 bases and J by 6 bases. This CDR3 spans 15 amino acids. In germline, CDR1 is LNHDA, CDR2 SQIVND (reference sequence). CDR3 region: CASSTPAGEGDTQYF. Here the CDR3 DNA reads TGTGCCAGTAGTACCCCAGCGGGAGAAGGGGATACGCAGTATTTT.

A single count supports this clone. The CDR3 DNA is TGCGCCAGCAGCTTCCCCAATAGCGGGGGGGCTACAGATACGCAGTATTTT. Amino acids: CASSFPNSGGATDTQYF. This sequence joins TRBV5-1 and TRBJ2-3; 11 nucleotides line up with TRBD2. The V gene's germline CDR1 is SGHRS and CDR2 YFSETQ. The CDR3 has 17 amino acids. V shed 2 bases and J 3 bases; nucleotides not matched to a gene: 8. Full variable domain (outside the CDR3, taken from reference TRBV5-1 and TRBJ2-3): KAGVTQTPRYLIKTRGQQVTLSCSPISGHRSVSWYQQTPGQGLQFLFEYFSETQRNKGNFPGRFSGRQFSNSRSEMNVSTLELGDSALYLCASSFPNSGGATDTQYFGPGTRLTVL.

The chain uses TRBV10-2 and TRBJ2-3; 12 bases map to TRBD2. Looked up from germline, CDR1 is WSHSY and CDR2 is SAAADI. The J segment lost 6 bases and the V segment lost 3 bases, leaving 1 base of the junction unmatched. This CDR3 has 14 amino acids. CDR3 bases: TGCGCCAGCAGTGATCTAGCGGGAGGGGATACGCAGTATTTT. Residues: CASSDLAGGDTQYF.

The chain carries TRBV19 and TRBJ1-1, with D uncertain. This CDR3 has 13 amino acids. V lost 3 bases and J 4 bases, leaving 9 bases between the germline ends. CDR1 LNHDA and CDR2 SQIVND come from the germline V gene (reference sequence). Here the CDR3 DNA reads TGTGCCAGTAGTATTACGGGATCCACTGAAGCTTTCTTT. This sequence encodes CASSITGSTEAFF.

This chain connects TRBV7-2 to TRBJ2-7; no definite D call. V was cut by 0 bases and J by 6 bases, with 12 bases left in between. The CDR3 has 14 residues. Germline V CDR1 and CDR2: SGHTA, FQGNSA. The CDR3 reads CASSLAIASGEQYF. CDR3 nucleotides: TGTGCCAGCAGCTTAGCAATAGCATCCGGCGAGCAGTACTTC.

Written as DNA, the CDR3 is TGTGCCACCAGCAGAGAACAGGGAGAAAATCAGCCCCAGCATTTT. This gives the protein CATSREQGENQPQHF. J is TRBJ1-5 and V is TRBV15, with a possible D match to TRBD1 (6 bases). V was cut by 0 bases and J by 4 bases, with 10 bases left in between. CDR1 is LNHNV, CDR2 YYDKDF, per germline (reference sequence). The CDR3 is 15 amino acids.

The chain is built from TRBV7-2 and TRBJ2-5; TRBD2 might be the D (6 bases). The germline V and J ends were trimmed by 5 bases and 1 base, with 17 bases remaining between them. Germline-derived CDR1 and CDR2 are SGHTA and FQGNSA. CDR3 length: 16 amino acids. Here the CDR3 reads CASSLNRLATQETQYF. CDR3 DNA sequence: TGTGCCAGCAGCCTAAACAGGCTAGCGACCCAAGAGACCCAGTACTTC.

The chain uses TRBV12-5 and TRBJ1-2; D may be TRBD1 (6 bases). Trimming removed 4 bases at V and 3 bases at J, with 12 bases between. The CDR3 loop spans 14 amino acids. The V gene's germline CDR1 is LGHNT and CDR2 FRNRAP. The CDR3 loop reads CASGYEGDYYGYTF. DNA for the CDR3: TGTGCTAGTGGTTACGAGGGGGATTACTATGGCTACACCTTC. The full variable domain, rest sourced from reference TRBV12-5 and TRBJ1-2, is DARVTQTPRHKVTEMGQEVTMRCQPILGHNTVFWYRQTMMQGLELLAYFRNRAPLDDSGMPKDRFSAEMPDATLATLKIQPSEPRDSAVYFCASGYEGDYYGYTFGSGTRLTVV.

The chain's CDR3 is CASSDGGAIADTQYF. The CDR3 DNA is TGCGCCAGCAGTGATGGAGGGGCGATCGCAGATACGCAGTATTTT. The V and J genes are TRBV10-1 and TRBJ2-3; weak D call: TRBD2 (6 bases). The CDR3 covers 15 residues. The germline V and J ends were trimmed by 3 bases and 4 bases, with 14 bases remaining between them. The germline V gene encodes CDR1 WNHNN and CDR2 SYGVQD (reference sequence).

This clone was found a few times. The rearrangement links TRBV2 to TRBJ1-2, with 8 bases identical to TRBD1. Germline loops: CDR1 SNHLY, CDR2 FYNNEI. CDR3 length: 13 amino acids. Trimming at V came to 4 bases and at J to 4 bases, leaving 2 bases not matched to a gene. CDR3 DNA sequence: TGTGCCAGCAGTGGACAGGGGATCTATGGCTACACCTTC. It codes for CASSGQGIYGYTF.

This sequence joins TRBV6-5 and TRBJ2-7; D is possibly TRBD2 (6 bases). The CDR3 is made up of 15 amino acids. The germline gives CDR1 MNHEY, CDR2 SVGAGI. Trimming removed 6 bases from V and 3 bases from J, with 18 bases in between. CDR3 DNA sequence: TGTGCCAGCAGACCAACGACGCGGGGATACTACGAGCAGTACTTC. Protein sequence: CASRPTTRGYYEQYF.

This chain uses TRBV5-4 with TRBJ1-1, with D possibly matching TRBD1 (5 bases). Germline loops: CDR1 SGHNT, CDR2 YYREEE (reference sequence). The CDR3 extends over 14 amino acids. V shed 5 bases and J shed 0 bases, with 11 bases lying between them. The CDR3 DNA reads as TGTGCCAGCAGACCCGGGGGTTTGAACACTGAAGCTTTCTTT. Protein sequence: CASRPGGLNTEAFF.

This clone was recorded only once. V is TRBV7-3 and J is TRBJ2-3; perhaps TRBD2 as D (6 bases). V was shortened by 1 base and J by 0 bases, with 8 bases between the two germline ends. The CDR3 is made up of 15 amino acids. Germline V gene lookup returns CDR1 SGHTA and CDR2 FQGTGA. CDR3 nucleotide sequence: TGTGCCAGCAGCTTAATGGCGGGAAGCACAGATACGCAGTATTTT. It codes for CASSLMAGSTDTQYF.

This sequence joins TRBV6-5 and TRBJ2-7, with a possible D match to TRBD2 (6 bases). V was shortened by 4 bases and J by 7 bases, with 17 bases between the two germline ends. The length of the CDR3 is 14 residues. The germline V gene has CDR1 MNHEY and CDR2 SVGAGI. CDR3 in amino acids: CASSSISGLSEQYF. CDR3 in DNA: TGTGCCAGCAGTTCGATTAGCGGACTTTCGGAGCAGTACTTC.

This clone was observed once. This rearrangement joins TRBV10-3 to TRBJ1-4; a possible D gene is TRBD1 (6 bases). The CDR3 has 15 residues. Germline assignment: CDR1 ENHRY and CDR2 SYGVKD. Trimming removed 0 bases at V and 5 bases at J, with 10 bases between. The CDR3: CAISESDRPNEKLFF. The CDR3 nucleotides are TGTGCCATCAGTGAGTCGGACAGACCCAATGAAAAACTGTTTTTT.

V is TRBV29-1 and J is TRBJ2-3; D is perhaps TRBD1 (5 bases). Germline loops: CDR1 SQVTM, CDR2 ANQGSEA. V lost 6 bases to trimming and J lost 2 bases, with 18 bases between them. The CDR3 has 15 amino acids. The CDR3 loop is CSVLLTALFTDTQYF. The CDR3 DNA is TGCAGCGTCCTACTGACAGCCCTCTTCACAGATACGCAGTATTTT.

V and J are TRBV5-4 and TRBJ1-1, with 9 bases lining up with TRBD1. The CDR3 sequence is 15 residues long. Germline CDR1 reads SGHNT; CDR2 reads YYREEE (reference sequence). V shed 5 bases and J 4 bases; nucleotides not matched to a gene: 9. The CDR3 nucleotides read TGTGCCAGCAGTCTCCCCCACAGGGGGCTCACTGAAGCTTTCTTT. This codes for CASSLPHRGLTEAFF.

This rearrangement joins TRBV27 to TRBJ1-2; no definite D call. The CDR3 is 12 residues long. V lost 6 bases and J 7 bases, leaving 12 bases between the germline ends. Germline V gene sequence: CDR1 MNHEY, CDR2 SMNVEV (reference sequence). The CDR3 here is CASSPGVGGYTF. In DNA, the CDR3 is TGTGCCAGCAGCCCCGGTGTCGGTGGCTACACCTTC.

CDR3 nucleotide sequence: TGTGCCAGCAGGTCGGGACTAGTGTACGAGCAGTACTTC. This sequence encodes CASRSGLVYEQYF. The gene calls are TRBV2 and TRBJ2-7, with 8 bases aligning to TRBD2. Trimming at V came to 6 bases and at J to 4 bases, leaving 5 bases not matched to a gene. In germline, CDR1 is SNHLY, CDR2 FYNNEI. CDR3 size: 13 residues.

The CDR3 region is CAISGQPPYTQYF. CDR3 sequence (DNA): TGTGCCATCAGTGGACAGCCTCCGTATACGCAGTATTTT. The rearrangement links TRBV10-3 to TRBJ2-3, with D perhaps matching TRBD1 (5 bases). This CDR3 has 13 amino acids. V gave up 4 bases and J gave up 7 bases, with 12 bases separating them. Germline CDR1 reads ENHRY; CDR2 reads SYGVKD.

Remarks on this clone: An end of the junction differs from the germline gene, which may be a read error. The chain employs TRBV6-6 and TRBJ2-1; the D gene is possibly TRBD2 (6 bases). The CDR3 is 15 residues long. Germline CDR1 is MNHNY and CDR2 is SVGAGI (reference sequence). Here the CDR3 DNA reads TGTGCCAGCAATAACGGAAGGCAGTCCGGGACTTCGCCTCTCTTC. Amino acid sequence: CASNNGRQSGTSPLF.

The chain joins TRBV15 to TRBJ2-5; 8 nucleotides line up with TRBD1. In germline, CDR1 is LNHNV, CDR2 YYDKDF (reference sequence). V shed 6 bases and J 5 bases; nucleotides not matched to a gene: 11. The CDR3 loop spans 15 amino acids. CDR3 sequence (DNA): TGTGCCACCAGTATCATCTGGACAGGGCAGGAGACCCAGTACTTC. This translates into CATSIIWTGQETQYF. The whole variable domain, filled in from reference TRBV15 and TRBJ2-5, reads DAMVIQNPRYQVTQFGKPVTLSCSQTLNHNVMYWYQQKSSQAPKLLFHYYDKDFNNEADTPDNFQSRRPNTSFCFLDIRSPGLGDTAMYLCATSIIWTGQETQYFGPGTRLLVL.